A selection of T cell receptor beta chains follows, all from one sample in a study of blood T cells in healthy people across ages. TCRdb itself ran the 5' RACE reads through MiXCR, one entry per CDR3 protein. The sample holds 1.5 million to 2 million distinct CDR3 sequences; just under 50% are singletons and the top ten take 2.1%. The specimen sequenced was blood. These receptors all come from a woman in her thirties or forties in good health. Both conserved end residues are part of each CDR3. D genes are given only for firm matches. Size is omitted from some rows. Given values are once, few, many or a class for expanded clones.

clone size	D gene	V gene	J gene	CDR3 DNA	CDR3 protein
-	-	TRBV7-2	TRBJ1-1	TGTGCCAGCAGCTTCCCATTCAGTGTCGCTTTCTTT	CASSFPFSVAFF
-	TRBD1	TRBV28	TRBJ1-5	TGTGCCAGCAGTTTGGGGGACAGGAGCAATCAGCCCCAGCATTTT	CASSLGDRSNQPQHF
-	TRBD2	TRBV20-1	TRBJ2-1	TGCAGTGTACCAGGGACTAGCGGGGGGGCCTCTCGCAATGAGCAGTTCTTC	CSVPGTSGGASRNEQFF
few	-	TRBV20-1	TRBJ2-1	TGCAGTGCTCACCCCGGGACCCCGCACAATGAGCAGTTCTTC	CSAHPGTPHNEQFF
-	TRBD1	TRBV11-1	TRBJ2-5	TGTGCCAGCAGCTTGCACAGGGGGCCGCAAGAGACCCAGTACTTC	CASSLHRGPQETQYF
-	TRBD1	TRBV7-2	TRBJ2-5	TGTGCCAGCAGCGCCACAGGGGGCGCGGGAGAGACCCAGTACTTC	CASSATGGAGETQYF
-	-	TRBV6-2/TRBV6-3	TRBJ2-4	TGTGCCAGCAGTTATGGGAGCAAACAGTACTTC	CASSYGSKQYF
-	TRBD1	TRBV25-1	TRBJ1-4	TGTGCCAGCAGTGATGACAGGGTTAATGAAAAACTGTTTTTT	CASSDDRVNEKLFF
few	-	TRBV5-1	TRBJ1-2	TGCGCCAGCAGCTCCCCCGAGAAACGGGGCTACACCTTC	CASSSPEKRGYTF
-	-	TRBV20-1	TRBJ2-5	TGCAGTGCTAGTCACGGGACTTCTCGGGGGCAGACCCAGTACTTC	CSASHGTSRGQTQYF
-	TRBD1	TRBV5-1	TRBJ2-3	TGCGCCAGCAGCGTTGGGACAGCAGGCACAGATACGCAGTATTTT	CASSVGTAGTDTQYF
-	TRBD1	TRBV12-3/TRBV12-4	TRBJ1-6	TGTGCCAGCAGTTTAGCTTCCCCAGGGGGGAATTCACCCCTCCACTTT	CASSLASPGGNSPLHF
-	TRBD1	TRBV7-2	TRBJ1-2	TGTGCCAGCAGCTTACAGGGGGCGGGTGCCGCCTATGGCTACACCTTC	CASSLQGAGAAYGYTF
few	TRBD2	TRBV7-2	TRBJ2-1	TGTGCCAGCAGCAGGCTGACTAGCGGGGGACTCAATGAGCAGTTCTTC	CASSRLTSGGLNEQFF
-	-	TRBV27	TRBJ2-3	TGTGCCAGCAGTGATATAGAGGCAGATACGCAGTATTTT	CASSDIEADTQYF
-	TRBD2	TRBV4-2	TRBJ2-7	TGTGCCAGCAGCCAAGCCGCCGGGACTAGCGGGATTTACGAGCAGTACTTC	CASSQAAGTSGIYEQYF
-	TRBD2	TRBV6-2/TRBV6-3	TRBJ2-1	TGTGCCAGCAGTGCACGGACTAGCGGGACATCCTACAATGAGCAGTTCTTC	CASSARTSGTSYNEQFF
few	-	TRBV5-1	TRBJ2-7	TGCGCCAGCAGCCAAATGACAGCATCCTACGAGCAGTACTTC	CASSQMTASYEQYF
-	TRBD2	TRBV2	TRBJ2-1	TGTGCCAGCAAAAAGCGGGGGGAATACAATGAGCAGTTCTTC	CASKKRGEYNEQFF
-	-	TRBV6-6	TRBJ1-1	TGTGCCAGCACCGTTAGGGGCAGCACTGAAGCTTTCTTT	CASTVRGSTEAFF
many	TRBD1	TRBV4-1	TRBJ2-3	TGCGCCAGCAGCCAAGAAGGGACAGGCACAGATACGCAGTATTTT	CASSQEGTGTDTQYF
-	-	TRBV6-2/TRBV6-3	TRBJ2-7	TGTGCCAGCAGTGAGAGGCCCTACACCTCCCTCGAGCAGTACTTC	CASSERPYTSLEQYF
-	-	TRBV20-1	TRBJ1-2	TGCGCACGTGGGGAAATCGGTAACTATGGCTACACCTTC	CARGEIGNYGYTF
-	TRBD1	TRBV20-1	TRBJ2-5	TGCAGTGCTAGTAAGACAGGGAGACAAGAGACCCAGTACTTC	CSASKTGRQETQYF
few	TRBD1	TRBV7-2	TRBJ2-3	TGTGCCAGCAGCCCCCTCCGGACAGGGGTAACAGATACGCAGTATTTT	CASSPLRTGVTDTQYF
-	-	TRBV29-1	TRBJ1-5	TGCAGCGTTGGTTTTGTGGGTCAGCCCCAGCATTTT	CSVGFVGQPQHF
-	TRBD2	TRBV7-3	TRBJ2-5	TGTGCCAGCGGGAGGGCACGAAGAGAGACCCAGTACTTC	CASGRARRETQYF
-	TRBD1	TRBV5-1	TRBJ2-3	TGCGCCAGCAGCTTGGATGGGGACAGGGTAACATATACGCAGTATTTT	CASSLDGDRVTYTQYF
-	-	TRBV11-3	TRBJ1-2	TGTGCCAGCAGCTTAGTTCCCACAGGGAAGAACTATGGCTACACCTTC	CASSLVPTGKNYGYTF
-	-	TRBV5-1	TRBJ1-2	TGCGCCAGCACGACCGACACAACAGGGAATTACTATGGCTACACCTTC	CASTTDTTGNYYGYTF
-	TRBD2	TRBV28	TRBJ2-1	TGTGCCAGCAGAGTCCGGGGGGAATCCTACGAGCAGTTCTTC	CASRVRGESYEQFF